This T cell receptor beta chain was sequenced in a study of CD8 T cells in ankylosing spondylitis. From the 5' RACE reads, TCRdb called clonotypes with MiXCR, one entry per CDR3 protein. The table has about 240,000 distinct CDR3 sequences, roughly 8.6% seen once. Study-wide points: Significant enrichment of disease-linked clones was reported in matched ankylosing spondylitis synovial fluid.

There are many counts of this clonotype. Antigen: not known. The sequence was obtained from a male donor with ankylosing spondylitis or in good health (not recorded which). The sample consisted of blood, either unsorted or a sorted T cell fraction (not recorded which).

The CDR3 nucleotides read TGTGCCATCAGTGAGTCCGGGTCCCCCTATGGCTACACCTTC. Translating it yields CAISESGSPYGYTF. The rearrangement joins TRBV10-3 to TRBJ1-2; unclear D gene. CDR1 and CDR2 (germline): ENHRY, SYGVKD. This CDR3 has 14 residues. Deletions cut 0 bases from V and 4 bases from J, with 9 bases between.